A selection of T cell receptor beta chains follows, all from one sample in a study of T cell responses to AZD1222 COVID-19 vaccine. TCRdb keeps only in-frame clones here, not all; method: immunoSEQ multiplex PCR. Altogether about 150,000 clones are present, roughly 94% being singletons, with the ten largest covering roughly 1.3%. The source was peripheral blood, collected on day 0 of AZD1222 vaccination. Receptor source: an adult in good health. CDR3s include the opening cysteine and the closing phenylalanine or tryptophan. A D gene is named only where the DNA matches it firmly. Some rows have no size entry. The others give once, few or many, or a class for an expanded clone.

j_gene,d_gene,v_gene,abundance,CDR3aa,CDR3nt
TRBJ2-5,TRBD2,TRBV10-3,once,CAISESSGRVGQETQYF,TGTGCCATCAGTGAGTCAAGCGGGAGGGTCGGCCAAGAGACCCAGTACTTC
TRBJ1-1,.,TRBV4-2,.,CASSHFRETEAFF,TGTGCCAGCAGCCATTTTAGGGAGACTGAAGCTTTCTTT
TRBJ1-6,.,TRBV11-2,.,CASSSRGSHNSPLHF,TGTGCCAGCAGCTCCCGGGGGAGTCATAATTCACCCCTCCACTTT
TRBJ1-2,.,TRBV4-1,once,CASSQEWRGGYTF,TGCGCCAGCAGCCAAGAGTGGAGGGGAGGCTACACCTTC
TRBJ1-3,.,TRBV6-1,.,CASSGGTTVSGNTIYF,TGTGCCAGCAGTGGGGGGACGACAGTGTCTGGAAACACCATATATTTT
TRBJ1-4,.,TRBV5-4,.,CASSSGSRTNEKLFF,TGTGCCAGCAGCTCAGGGTCACGCACTAATGAAAAACTGTTTTTT
TRBJ1-2,.,TRBV11-2,.,CASSINTGANYGYTF,TGTGCCAGCAGCATTAACACGGGAGCTAACTATGGCTACACCTTC
TRBJ2-2,.,TRBV5-1,.,CASSFAGGESTGELFF,TGCGCCAGCAGCTTTGCAGGGGGGGAGAGCACCGGGGAGCTGTTTTTT
TRBJ1-2,TRBD1,TRBV28,.,CASRGQGVTRSYGYTF,TGTGCCAGCAGGGGACAGGGGGTTACGCGGTCTTATGGCTACACCTTC
TRBJ2-1,.,TRBV27,.,CASSLFGNEQFF,TGTGCCAGCAGTTTATTTGGGAATGAGCAGTTCTTC
TRBJ1-3,.,TRBV12-3/TRBV12-4,.,CASSVEVWNTIYF,TGTGCCAGCAGTGTGGAGGTGTGGAACACCATATATTTT
TRBJ1-2,.,TRBV6-5,.,CASSYSSLVPYGYTF,TGTGCCAGCAGTTACTCCAGTCTCGTCCCCTATGGCTACACCTTC
TRBJ2-1,TRBD2,TRBV9,.,CASSAGTSGKEPQFF,TGTGCCAGCAGCGCCGGGACTAGCGGGAAGGAGCCGCAGTTCTTC
TRBJ1-4,.,TRBV6-5,once,CASRRTPTNEKLFF,TGTGCCAGCAGAAGGACACCAACTAATGAAAAACTGTTTTTT
TRBJ1-1,.,TRBV7-9,.,CASSLGTYEAFF,TGTGCCAGCAGCCTCGGGACGTATGAAGCTTTCTTT
TRBJ1-4,.,TRBV6-5,.,CASRPQGIGEKLFF,TGTGCCAGCAGACCCCAGGGGATCGGTGAAAAACTGTTTTTT
TRBJ1-5,TRBD1,TRBV5-8,.,CASSFRGQVYQPQHF,TGTGCCAGCAGTTTCCGGGGACAGGTATATCAGCCCCAGCATTTT
TRBJ2-1,.,TRBV18,.,CASSPPLAITYEQFF,TGTGCCAGCTCACCACCCCTAGCGATTACCTATGAGCAGTTCTTC
TRBJ2-1,.,TRBV27,.,CASSSVRLSYNEQFF,TGTGCCAGCAGTTCGGTCCGCCTCTCCTACAATGAGCAGTTCTTC
TRBJ2-3,.,TRBV10-3,.,CAIGQSTQYF,TGTGCCATCGGGCAGAGTACGCAGTATTTT
TRBJ2-1,.,TRBV27,.,CASSFRGVSYNEQFF,TGTGCCAGCAGTTTTAGGGGAGTCTCCTACAATGAGCAGTTCTTC
TRBJ1-3,.,TRBV19,.,CASSAAGPGNTIYF,TGTGCCAGTAGTGCGGCAGGACCCGGAAACACCATATATTTT
TRBJ1-1,.,TRBV19,.,CASSNRGRKGTEAFF,TGTGCCAGTAGTAACCGGGGAAGAAAGGGCACTGAAGCTTTCTTT
TRBJ2-5,.,TRBV6-5,.,CASTTGVGGQETQYF,TGTGCCAGTACTACAGGGGTCGGGGGCCAAGAGACCCAGTACTTC
TRBJ1-5,.,TRBV2,.,CASEGAGQPQHF,TGTGCCAGCGAGGGTGCTGGTCAGCCCCAGCATTTT
TRBJ1-3,.,TRBV9,.,CASSVETASTIYF,TGTGCCAGCAGCGTAGAGACCGCCAGCACCATATATTTT
TRBJ1-1,.,TRBV28,.,CASSFTGGMNTEAFF,TGTGCCAGCAGTTTTACAGGAGGGATGAACACTGAAGCTTTCTTT
TRBJ1-5,TRBD1,TRBV5-1,.,CASSLGQGGQPQHF,TGCGCCAGCAGCTTGGGACAGGGCGGGCAGCCCCAGCATTTT
TRBJ2-5,.,TRBV7-9,.,CASSLGLRGQGEEETQYF,TGTGCCAGCAGCTTAGGCCTTCGAGGGCAGGGGGAGGAAGAGACCCAGTACTTC
TRBJ1-5,.,TRBV19,.,CASRAFGASNQPQHF,TGTGCCAGTCGGGCCTTCGGGGCAAGCAATCAGCCCCAGCATTTT
TRBJ1-5,.,TRBV19,.,CASSNRDGWDNQPQHF,TGTGCCAGTAGTAACCGGGACGGGTGGGATAATCAGCCCCAGCATTTT
TRBJ2-1,.,TRBV21-1,.,CASSTGSVYYNEQFF,TGTGCCAGCAGTACCGGGAGCGTCTACTACAATGAGCAGTTCTTC
TRBJ2-2,.,TRBV4-2,few,CASSQAQLNTGELFF,TGTGCCAGCAGCCAAGCGCAACTAAACACCGGGGAGCTGTTTTTT